These 21 T cell receptor beta chains were all obtained from the same sample, sequenced in a study of T cell repertoires in cytomegalovirus infection (dated by TCRdb to between 2019 and 2020). The sequencer was an Illumina HiSeq 1500. Using fastp at Q25 and MiXCR, TCRdb reprocessed the public reads and kept productive beta chains. Each record represents a unique CDR3 protein, reported with the most common genes and DNA among its rows. This sample lists nearly 650,000 distinct CDR3 sequences; approximately 25% were detected once. Roughly 8% of the sample is taken by the ten largest. The sample consisted of CD8+ T cells from PBMCs. These receptor sequences come from a human donor in good health (CMV status not recorded). Some clones in this sample may be carry-over from other donors' samples.

The chain is built from TRBV7-9 and TRBJ1-1; TRBD1 matches at 7 bases. Germline loops: CDR1 SEHNR, CDR2 FQNEAQ (reference sequence). This CDR3 spans 14 amino acids. V dropped 5 bases and J dropped 2; count of bases not matched to a gene: 5. This chain's CDR3 is CASSDDRANTEAFF. Here the CDR3 DNA reads TGTGCCAGCAGCGACGACAGGGCTAACACTGAAGCTTTCTTT.

This clonotype came up many times. The CDR3 reads CASTQGPWPQHF. As DNA, the CDR3 is TGTGCCAGCACCCAAGGCCCGTGGCCCCAGCATTTT. This chain links TRBV7-2 with TRBJ1-5; D gene ambiguous. This CDR3 contains 12 residues. Germline assignment: CDR1 SGHTA and CDR2 FQGNSA. Trimming cost V 7 bases and J 9 bases, with 13 bases left between them. Using reference TRBV7-2 and TRBJ1-5 for the parts outside the CDR3, the full variable domain is GAGVSQSPSNKVTEKGKDVELRCDPISGHTALYWYRQSLGQGLEFLIYFQGNSAPDKSGLPSDRFSAERTGGSVSTLTIQRTQQEDSAVYLCASTQGPWPQHFGDGTRLSIL.

The genes are TRBV29-1 and TRBJ1-1; TRBD1 is a possible D gene (5 bases). The CDR3 length is 12 residues. Germline-derived CDR1 and CDR2 are SQVTM and ANQGSEA. Trimming cost V 7 bases and J 0 bases, with 9 bases left between them. CDR3 nucleotides: TGCAGCGGGGGGGTGTTGAACACTGAAGCTTTCTTT. Residues: CSGGVLNTEAFF. Looking up the rest from reference TRBV29-1 and TRBJ1-1 gives the full variable domain: SAVISQKPSRDICQRGTSLTIQCQVDSQVTMMFWYRQQPGQSLTLIATANQGSEATYESGFVIDKFPISRPNLTFSTLTVSNMSPEDSSIYLCSGGVLNTEAFFGQGTRLTVV.

Ten or more counts support this clonotype. The chain combines TRBV28 with TRBJ1-5; TRBD1 agrees at 7 bases. CDR3 length: 14 amino acids. Per germline, CDR1 MDHEN and CDR2 SYDVKM. The V gene end was trimmed by 9 bases and the J gene end by 4 bases; junction bases not matched to a gene: 9. In DNA, the CDR3 is TGTGCCAGTACAAACAGGGGAGGAAATCAGCCCCAGCATTTT. It translates to CASTNRGGNQPQHF.

The chain couples TRBV20-1 to TRBJ1-2; no definite D call. Between the trimmed V and J ends, which lost 6 bases and 5 bases, there was a span of 7 bases. Germline lookup yields CDR1 DFQATT and CDR2 SNEGSKA (reference sequence). This CDR3 is built from 10 residues. The DNA of the CDR3 is TGCAGTGCAGGATTGTATGGCTACACCTTC. This encodes CSAGLYGYTF.

In its sample, this clonotype was seen a few times. V gene TRBV27 combines with J gene TRBJ1-1; tentatively, D is TRBD1 (5 bases). The CDR3 extends over 15 amino acids. CDR1 and CDR2 from the germline V gene are MNHEY and SMNVEV (reference sequence). The V gene lost 3 bases and the J gene lost 3 bases, with 14 bases spanning the gap. DNA for the CDR3: TGTGCCAGCAGTTTGGGGTACCGGGGGGACACTGAAGCTTTCTTT. Its protein product is CASSLGYRGDTEAFF.

This clonotype came up once. The chain couples TRBV27 to TRBJ2-3; 9 bases match TRBD2. V was pared by 1 base and J by 4 bases, with 6 bases of the junction left unmatched. The germline gives CDR1 MNHEY, CDR2 SMNVEV (reference sequence). This CDR3 has 16 amino acids. CDR3 region: CASSLWAGGRADTQYF. Written as DNA, the CDR3 is TGTGCCAGCAGTTTATGGGCGGGGGGGAGAGCAGATACGCAGTATTTT.

This clonotype has a handful of counts. The chain combines TRBV14 with TRBJ1-1; 8 bases are shared with TRBD1. V dropped 0 bases and J dropped 8; count of bases not matched to a gene: 8. This CDR3 spans 15 amino acids. Germline V gives CDR1 SGHDN, CDR2 FVKESK. The CDR3 bases are TGTGCCAGCAGCCAAGAAGGACAGGGTAGGAGGGAAGCTTTCTTT. It is translated as CASSQEGQGRREAFF.

This clonotype was found a few times. The chain couples TRBV7-6 to TRBJ2-1, with 7 bases that match TRBD1. Trimming cost V 5 bases and J 6 bases; bases outside gene matches: 7. CDR3 length equals 14 residues. Germline values: CDR1 SGHVS, CDR2 FNYEAQ. CDR3 amino acids: CASSVQGNGNEQFF. CDR3 nucleotide sequence: TGTGCCAGCAGCGTACAGGGGAATGGCAATGAGCAGTTCTTC.

For this clonotype: One junction end disagrees with the germline gene, perhaps due to a read error. The rearrangement links TRBV4-3 to TRBJ1-5, with D uncertain. Per the germline V gene, CDR1 is LGHNA and CDR2 is YSLEER. This CDR3 contains 18 residues. The CDR3 is CTSSQERVGSGLNQPQHF. The DNA for the CDR3 is TGCACCAGCAGCCAAGAACGGGTCGGTTCCGGCCTCAATCAGCCCCAGCATTTT.

The sample holds a few counts of this clonotype. The CDR3 loop reads CASRAPLAGLYNEQFF. The DNA of the CDR3 is TGTGCCAGCAGGGCCCCGCTAGCGGGGTTGTACAATGAGCAGTTCTTC. The chain has TRBV28 and TRBJ2-1, with 9 bases that match TRBD2. After removal of 6 bases from V and 4 bases from J, the junction contained 10 bases not matched to a gene. The CDR3 sequence is 16 residues long. Germline assignment: CDR1 MDHEN and CDR2 SYDVKM.

The sample holds a few counts of this clonotype. The chain has TRBV2 and TRBJ1-1; a weak D match, TRBD1 (5 bases). The CDR3 runs 14 residues. Trimming stripped 8 bases from V and 3 bases from J, with 16 bases between. Germline lookup yields CDR1 SNHLY and CDR2 FYNNEI. CDR3 sequence reads: CASPEGVHHTEAFF. In DNA form, the CDR3 reads TGTGCCAGCCCCGAAGGGGTGCATCACACTGAAGCTTTCTTT.

In its sample, this clonotype was seen many times. The chain has TRBV7-8 and TRBJ2-7; D remains unclear. The germline V gene encodes CDR1 SGHVS and CDR2 FQNEAQ. The V gene lost 2 bases and the J gene lost 3 bases, with 5 bases spanning the gap. The CDR3 runs 12 residues. The DNA of the CDR3 is TGTGCCAGCAGCTTAAATCTCTACGAGCAGTACGTC. This encodes CASSLNLYEQYV.

This clonotype occurred a few times. This chain links TRBV29-1 with TRBJ2-1; D possibly matches TRBD1 or TRBD2 (5 bases each). The CDR3 has 10 residues. Germline values: CDR1 SQVTM, CDR2 ANQGSEA. V was pared by 3 bases and J by 12 bases, with 9 bases between. The CDR3 coding sequence is TGCAGCGTTGACGGGACCCGGCAGTTCTTC. Amino acid sequence: CSVDGTRQFF.

As DNA, the CDR3 is TGTGCCAGCAGTTTCGGTTCTCACCTAGGGATATACGAGCAGTACGTC. As protein: CASSFGSHLGIYEQYV. This chain links TRBV28 with TRBJ2-7; D remains unclear. V was cut by 3 bases and J by 4 bases, with 19 bases left in between. This CDR3 comprises 16 residues. Germline V gene data show CDR1 as MDHEN and CDR2 as SYDVKM.

This clonotype was seen repeatedly, ten times or more. The J gene is TRBJ1-2, the V gene TRBV7-9; 7 nucleotides match TRBD1. There are 16 residues in the CDR3. The V segment lost 3 bases and the J segment 0 bases; nucleotides outside the gene matches: 7. Germline lookup yields CDR1 SEHNR and CDR2 FQNEAQ (reference sequence). As DNA, the CDR3 is TGTGCCAGCAGCTTCGGACAGGCCCTTGCTAACTATGGCTACACCTTC. This encodes CASSFGQALANYGYTF.

The V call is TRBV28, the J call TRBJ2-7, with a weak D call TRBD1 (6 bases). Trimming pared 5 bases from V and 5 bases from J, leaving 13 bases between. This CDR3 spans 13 amino acids. Germline V gene lookup returns CDR1 MDHEN and CDR2 SYDVKM. CDR3 nucleotide sequence: TGTGCCAGCAGTCCACAGGGTGTCCACGAGCAGTACGTC. Protein sequence: CASSPQGVHEQYV.

Only a few counts were recorded for this clonotype. In DNA, the CDR3 is TGCAGTGCTAGTAACCGACGGGGATTTCCCTACGAGCAGTACTTC. Translated, it gives CSASNRRGFPYEQYF. This chain links TRBV20-1 with TRBJ2-7; a possible D gene is TRBD2 (5 bases). With 3 bases removed from V and 2 bases from J, the gap between germline ends came to 17 bases. The CDR3 runs 15 residues. The germline V gene encodes CDR1 DFQATT and CDR2 SNEGSKA (reference sequence).

The CDR3 region is CASSLGGVPYEQYF. The CDR3 DNA is TGTGCCAGCAGTTTAGGGGGAGTCCCCTACGAGCAGTACTTC. V usage is TRBV12-3 or TRBV12-4 and J usage is TRBJ2-7, with D possibly being TRBD2 (5 bases). Trimming took 1 base from V and 2 from J, leaving 9 bases between them. This CDR3 has 14 amino acids.

This clonotype was counted a few times. This rearrangement joins TRBV7-9 to TRBJ1-2, with 9 bases aligning to TRBD1. Per germline, CDR1 SEHNR and CDR2 FQNEAQ (reference sequence). V dropped 4 bases and J dropped 7; count of bases not matched to a gene: 4. The CDR3 totals 13 residues. The CDR3 here is CASSSGQGGGYTF. DNA of the CDR3: TGTGCCAGCAGCTCGGGACAGGGAGGTGGCTACACCTTC.

This clonotype was observed many times. J is TRBJ1-5 and V is TRBV28, with no clear D. The CDR3 loop spans 11 amino acids. V lost 2 bases, J lost 7 bases, and 3 bases lay in between. Germline CDR1 MDHEN, CDR2 SYDVKM. Here the CDR3 reads CASSLRQPQHF. CDR3 in DNA: TGTGCCAGCAGTTTACGACAGCCCCAGCATTTT.